This T cell receptor beta chain was identified during a study of shared clonotypes between healthy human individuals. To note about this clone: Its specificity is not known.

Profiling relied on immunoSEQ multiplex PCR, and the TCRdb table lists in-frame clones only, not all of them. The sample carries some 1,100,000 clones, around 82% recorded once. The study's findings and limits: In this cohort, only blood was sampled, and tissue repertoires likely differ.

Germline V CDR1 and CDR2: MRHNA, SNTAGT. The CDR3 covers 16 residues. The junction had 7 bases not matched to a gene; V was cut back by 0 bases and J by 7 bases. The sequenced sample was memory CD4+ T cells from PBMCs. The subset is: CD45RA-negative fraction. The sequence was collected from a man in his late teens or twenties in good health. Some clones in this sample may be carry-over from other donors' samples. This chain joins TRBV6-4 and TRBJ2-1; 9 bases are shared with TRBD2. CDR3 bases: TGTGCCAGCAGTGACTCTCATGGGACTAGCAGGAATGAGCAGTTCTTC. Translating it yields CASSDSHGTSRNEQFF.